The T cell receptor beta chain described here comes from a study of T-cell memory formation after mild COVID-19. In the study overall: TCR clusters mostly belonged to single donors.

This CDR3 has 18 residues. Per germline, CDR1 MNHNY and CDR2 SVGAGI (reference sequence). The V segment lost 6 bases and the J segment 6 bases; nucleotides outside the gene matches: 18. From 5'RACE with constant-segment primers came TCR alpha and TCR beta cDNA libraries that carried sample barcodes and UMIs. Via MiXCR, TCRdb re-called the 5' RACE reads, giving one row per CDR3 protein. In the table there are 380,000 or so distinct CDR3 sequences, about an eighth of which are singletons. The chain couples TRBV6-6 to TRBJ2-3, with TRBD1 matching 10 bases. This receptor was taken from a man aged 18 to 29 who had mild COVID-19 (a few samples of this study predate the infection). Cell type and time point are not known. Sequencing was done on a sample of PBMCs or a T cell subset sorted from them (not recorded which). The CDR3 DNA reads TGTGCCAGCAGCGCGACCTGGACAGGGGGAGATATGTTGGATACGCAGTATTTT. It encodes CASSATWTGGDMLDTQYF.